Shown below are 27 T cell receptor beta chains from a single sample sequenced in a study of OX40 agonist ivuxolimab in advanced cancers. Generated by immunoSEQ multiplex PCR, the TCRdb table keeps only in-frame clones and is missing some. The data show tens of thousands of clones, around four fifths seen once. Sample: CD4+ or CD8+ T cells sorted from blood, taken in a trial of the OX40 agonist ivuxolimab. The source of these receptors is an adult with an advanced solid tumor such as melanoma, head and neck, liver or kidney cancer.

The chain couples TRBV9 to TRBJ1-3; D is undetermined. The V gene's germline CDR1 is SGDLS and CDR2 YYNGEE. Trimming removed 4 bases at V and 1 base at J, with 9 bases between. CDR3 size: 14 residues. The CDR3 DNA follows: TGTGCCAGCAGCACGCAGGTTTCTGGAAACACCATATATTTT. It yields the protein CASSTQVSGNTIYF. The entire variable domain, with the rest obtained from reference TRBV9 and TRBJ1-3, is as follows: DSGVTQTPKHLITATGQRVTLRCSPRSGDLSVYWYQQSLDQGLQFLIQYYNGEERAKGNILERFSAQQFPDLHSELNLSSLELGDSALYFCASSTQVSGNTIYFGEGSWLTVV.

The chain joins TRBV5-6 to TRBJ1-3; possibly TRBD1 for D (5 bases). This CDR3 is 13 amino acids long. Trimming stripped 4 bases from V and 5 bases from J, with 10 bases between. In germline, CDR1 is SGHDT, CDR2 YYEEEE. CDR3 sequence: CASSTGRRNTIYF. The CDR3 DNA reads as TGTGCCAGCAGCACGGGACGGAGAAACACCATATATTTT.

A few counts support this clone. The CDR3 DNA reads TGTGCCAGCAGTCCTGGGGAGGCTAGGGAAGGTGAGCAGTACTTC. Translation: CASSPGEAREGEQYF. V is TRBV11-3 and J is TRBJ2-7; TRBD2 is a possible D gene (6 bases). Trimming pared 6 bases from V and 7 bases from J, leaving 22 bases between. CDR1 SGHNT and CDR2 YENEEA come from the germline V gene. CDR3 length equals 15 residues.

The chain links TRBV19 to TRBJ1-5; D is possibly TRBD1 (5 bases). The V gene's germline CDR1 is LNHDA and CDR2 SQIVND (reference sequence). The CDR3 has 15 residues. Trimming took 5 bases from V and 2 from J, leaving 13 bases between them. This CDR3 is CASSPGSRGNQPQHF. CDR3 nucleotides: TGTGCCAGTAGTCCCGGGTCCAGGGGCAATCAGCCCCAGCATTTT.

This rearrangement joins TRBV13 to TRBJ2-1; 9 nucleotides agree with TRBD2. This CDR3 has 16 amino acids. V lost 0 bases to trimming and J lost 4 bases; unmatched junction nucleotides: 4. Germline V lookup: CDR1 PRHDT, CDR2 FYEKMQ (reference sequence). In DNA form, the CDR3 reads TGTGCCAGCAGCTTAGGGGAGCGGGGGGTATACAATGAGCAGTTCTTC. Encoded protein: CASSLGERGVYNEQFF.

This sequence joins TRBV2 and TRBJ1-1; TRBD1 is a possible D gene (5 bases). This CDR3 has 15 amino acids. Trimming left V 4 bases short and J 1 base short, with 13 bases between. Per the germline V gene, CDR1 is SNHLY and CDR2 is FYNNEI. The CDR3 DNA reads TGTGCCAGCAGTGCGGTGGGGCGGGGGAACACTGAAGCTTTCTTT. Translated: CASSAVGRGNTEAFF. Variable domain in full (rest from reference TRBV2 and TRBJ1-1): EPEVTQTPSHQVTQMGQEVILRCVPISNHLYFYWYRQILGQKVEFLVSFYNNEISEKSEIFDDQFSVERPDGSNFTLKIRSTKLEDSAMYFCASSAVGRGNTEAFFGQGTRLTVV.

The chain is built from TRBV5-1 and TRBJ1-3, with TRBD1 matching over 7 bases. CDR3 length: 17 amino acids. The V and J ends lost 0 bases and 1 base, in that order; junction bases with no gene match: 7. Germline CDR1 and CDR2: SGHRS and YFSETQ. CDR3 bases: TGCGCCAGCAGCTTGGCCGAGACAGGGATGTCTGGAAACACCATATATTTT. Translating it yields CASSLAETGMSGNTIYF.

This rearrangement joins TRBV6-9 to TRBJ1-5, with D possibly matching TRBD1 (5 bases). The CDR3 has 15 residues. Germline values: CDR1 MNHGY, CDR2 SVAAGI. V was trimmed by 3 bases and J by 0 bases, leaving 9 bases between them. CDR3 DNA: TGTGCCAGCAGTTACAGGGTTTATAGCAATCAGCCCCAGCATTTT. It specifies CASSYRVYSNQPQHF.

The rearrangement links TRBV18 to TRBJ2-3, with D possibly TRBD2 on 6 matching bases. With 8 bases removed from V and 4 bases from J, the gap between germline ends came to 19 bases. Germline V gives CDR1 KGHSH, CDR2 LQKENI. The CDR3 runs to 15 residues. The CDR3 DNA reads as TGTGCCAGCCGGGGGTGGGGCCGCCCCCCAGATACGCAGTATTTT. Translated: CASRGWGRPPDTQYF.

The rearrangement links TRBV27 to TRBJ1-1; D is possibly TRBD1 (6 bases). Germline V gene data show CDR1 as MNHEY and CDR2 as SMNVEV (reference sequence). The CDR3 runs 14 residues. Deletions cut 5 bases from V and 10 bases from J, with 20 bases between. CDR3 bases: TGTGCCAGCAGTCCGATAGTCGGGGGGGGGCGAGCTTTCTTT. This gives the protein CASSPIVGGGRAFF.

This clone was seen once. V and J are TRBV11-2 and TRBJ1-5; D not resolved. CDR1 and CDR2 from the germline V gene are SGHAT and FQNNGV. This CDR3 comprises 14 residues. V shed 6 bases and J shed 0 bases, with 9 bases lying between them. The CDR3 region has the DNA TGTGCCAGCAGAACAGATTATAGCAATCAGCCCCAGCATTTT. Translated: CASRTDYSNQPQHF.

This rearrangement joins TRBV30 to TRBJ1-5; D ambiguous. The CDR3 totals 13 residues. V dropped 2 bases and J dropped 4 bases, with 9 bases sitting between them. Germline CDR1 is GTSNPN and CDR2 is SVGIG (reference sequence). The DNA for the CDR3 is TGTGCCTGGAGTAATACGGAGAATCAGCCCCAGCATTTT. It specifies CAWSNTENQPQHF. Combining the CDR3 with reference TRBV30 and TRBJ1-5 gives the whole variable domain SQTIHQWPATLVQPVGSPLSLECTVEGTSNPNLYWYRQAAGRGLQLLFYSVGIGQISSEVPQNLSASRPQDRQFILSSKKLLLSDSGFYLCAWSNTENQPQHFGDGTRLSIL.

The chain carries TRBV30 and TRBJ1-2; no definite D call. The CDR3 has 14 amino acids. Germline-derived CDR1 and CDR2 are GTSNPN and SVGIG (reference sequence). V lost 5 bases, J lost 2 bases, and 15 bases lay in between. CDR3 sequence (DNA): TGTGCCTGGGGGTATGCGGGAGTAAACTATGGCTACACCTTC. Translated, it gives CAWGYAGVNYGYTF.

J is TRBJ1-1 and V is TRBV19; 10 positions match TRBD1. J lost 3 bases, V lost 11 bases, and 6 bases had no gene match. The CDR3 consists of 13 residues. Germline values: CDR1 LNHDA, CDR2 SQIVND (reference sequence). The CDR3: CASSGQGDTEAFF. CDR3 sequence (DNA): TGTGCCTCAAGTGGACAGGGGGACACTGAAGCTTTCTTT.

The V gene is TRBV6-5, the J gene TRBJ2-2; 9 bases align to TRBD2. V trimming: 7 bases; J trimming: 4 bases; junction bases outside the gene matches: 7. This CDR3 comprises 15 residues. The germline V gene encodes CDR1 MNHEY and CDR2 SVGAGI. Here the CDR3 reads CASTSQRGVTGELFF. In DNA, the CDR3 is TGTGCCAGCACCTCCCAGCGGGGGGTCACCGGGGAGCTGTTTTTT.

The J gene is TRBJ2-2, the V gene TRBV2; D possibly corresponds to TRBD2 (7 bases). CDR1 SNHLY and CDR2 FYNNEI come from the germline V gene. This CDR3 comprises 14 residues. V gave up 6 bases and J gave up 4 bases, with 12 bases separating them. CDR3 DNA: TGTGCCAGCAGACGGGGGGCTACCACCGGGGAGCTGTTTTTT. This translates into CASRRGATTGELFF.

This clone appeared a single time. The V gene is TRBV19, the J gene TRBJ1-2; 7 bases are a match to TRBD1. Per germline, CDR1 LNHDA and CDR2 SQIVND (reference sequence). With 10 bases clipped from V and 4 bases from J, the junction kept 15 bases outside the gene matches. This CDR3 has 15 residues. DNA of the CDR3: TGTGCCACCTCTTATCAACGGACAGGATCCTATGGCTACACCTTC. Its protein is CATSYQRTGSYGYTF.

The CDR3 sequence: CASSQGGTLNTEAFF. The CDR3 coding sequence is TGTGCCAGCAGCCAAGGTGGGACATTGAACACTGAAGCTTTCTTT. V gene TRBV4-2 combines with J gene TRBJ1-1; D is possibly TRBD1 (6 bases). CDR3 length: 15 amino acids. Germline V lookup: CDR1 LGHNA, CDR2 YNFKEQ. V lost 1 base, J lost 0 bases, and 9 bases lay in between.

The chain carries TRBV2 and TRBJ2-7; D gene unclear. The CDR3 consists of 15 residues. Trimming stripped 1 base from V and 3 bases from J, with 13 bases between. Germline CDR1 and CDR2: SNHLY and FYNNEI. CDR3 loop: CASSEDQAIYYEQYF. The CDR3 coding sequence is TGTGCCAGCAGTGAAGATCAGGCGATCTACTACGAGCAGTACTTC.

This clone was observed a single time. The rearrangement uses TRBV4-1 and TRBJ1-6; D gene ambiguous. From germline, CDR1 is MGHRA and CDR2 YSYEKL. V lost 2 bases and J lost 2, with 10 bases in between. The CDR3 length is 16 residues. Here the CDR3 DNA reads TGCGCCAGCAGCCAACCCCTTTACACCTATAATTCACCCCTCCACTTT. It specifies CASSQPLYTYNSPLHF.

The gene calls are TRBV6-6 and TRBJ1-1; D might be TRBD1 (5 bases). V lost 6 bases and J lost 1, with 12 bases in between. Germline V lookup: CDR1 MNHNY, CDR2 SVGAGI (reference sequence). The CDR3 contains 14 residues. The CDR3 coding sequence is TGTGCCAGCAGAAAAGGTGGGGCGAACACTGAAGCTTTCTTT. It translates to CASRKGGANTEAFF.

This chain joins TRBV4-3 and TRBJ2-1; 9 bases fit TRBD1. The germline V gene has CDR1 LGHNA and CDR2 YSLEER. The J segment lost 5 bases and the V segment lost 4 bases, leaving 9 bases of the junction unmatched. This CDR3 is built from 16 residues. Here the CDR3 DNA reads TGCGCCAGCAGCCGACCCGGGACAGGGTGGAACAATGAGCAGTTCTTC. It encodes CASSRPGTGWNNEQFF.

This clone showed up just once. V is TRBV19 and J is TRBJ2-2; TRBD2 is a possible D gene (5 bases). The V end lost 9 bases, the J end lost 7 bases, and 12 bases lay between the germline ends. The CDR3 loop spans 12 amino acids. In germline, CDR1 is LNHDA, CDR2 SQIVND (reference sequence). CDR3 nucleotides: TGTGCCAGCTGTCGGAGGAGCGGGGAGCTGTTTTTT. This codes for CASCRRSGELFF.

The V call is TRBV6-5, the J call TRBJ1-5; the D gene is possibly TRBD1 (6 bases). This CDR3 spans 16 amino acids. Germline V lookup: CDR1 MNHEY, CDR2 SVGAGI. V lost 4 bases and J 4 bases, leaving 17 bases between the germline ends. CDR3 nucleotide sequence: TGTGCCAGCAGTTCAACAGGGACTGTTCGGAATCAGCCCCAGCATTTT. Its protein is CASSSTGTVRNQPQHF.

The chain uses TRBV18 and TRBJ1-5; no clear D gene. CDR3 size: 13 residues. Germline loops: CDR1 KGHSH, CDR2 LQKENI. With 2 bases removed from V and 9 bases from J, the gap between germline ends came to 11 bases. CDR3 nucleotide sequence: TGTGCCAGCTCACCAGAAGGTTTCGGGCCCCAGCATTTT. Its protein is CASSPEGFGPQHF. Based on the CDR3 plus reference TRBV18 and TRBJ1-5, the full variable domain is NAGVMQNPRHLVRRRGQEARLRCSPMKGHSHVYWYRQLPEEGLKFMVYLQKENIIDESGMPKERFSAEFPKEGPSILRIQQVVRGDSAAYFCASSPEGFGPQHFGDGTRLSIL.

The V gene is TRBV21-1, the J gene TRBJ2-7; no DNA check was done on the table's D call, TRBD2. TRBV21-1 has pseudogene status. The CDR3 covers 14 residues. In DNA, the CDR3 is TGTGCCAGCAGCAAGGGTAGGAGATCTTACGAGCAGTACTTC. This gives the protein CASSKGRRSYEQYF.

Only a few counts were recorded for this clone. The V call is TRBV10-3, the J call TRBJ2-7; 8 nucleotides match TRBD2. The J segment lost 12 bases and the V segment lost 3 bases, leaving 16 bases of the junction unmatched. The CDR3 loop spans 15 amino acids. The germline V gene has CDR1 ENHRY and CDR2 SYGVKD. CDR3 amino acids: CAISEPTGAGGSAYF. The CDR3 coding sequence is TGTGCCATCAGTGAACCTACGGGGGCGGGAGGCTCGGCGTACTTC.